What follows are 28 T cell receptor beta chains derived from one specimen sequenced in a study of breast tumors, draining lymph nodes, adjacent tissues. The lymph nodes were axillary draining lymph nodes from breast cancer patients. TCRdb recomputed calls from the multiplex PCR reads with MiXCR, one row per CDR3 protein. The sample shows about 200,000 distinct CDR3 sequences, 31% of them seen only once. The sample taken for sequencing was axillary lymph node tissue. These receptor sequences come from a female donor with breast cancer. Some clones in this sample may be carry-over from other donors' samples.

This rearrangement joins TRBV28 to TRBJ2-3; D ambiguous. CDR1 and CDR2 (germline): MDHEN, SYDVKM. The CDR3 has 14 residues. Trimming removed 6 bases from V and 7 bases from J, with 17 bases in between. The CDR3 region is CASSRSPTQNTQYF. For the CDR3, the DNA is TGTGCCAGCAGCCGCTCACCCACTCAGAATACGCAGTATTTT.

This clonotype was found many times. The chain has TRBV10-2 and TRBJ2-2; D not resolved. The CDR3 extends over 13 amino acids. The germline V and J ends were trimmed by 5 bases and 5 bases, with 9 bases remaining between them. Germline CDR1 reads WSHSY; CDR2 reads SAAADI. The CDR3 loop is CASSHRPTGELFF. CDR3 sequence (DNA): TGCGCCAGCAGTCACCGGCCGACCGGGGAGCTGTTTTTT.

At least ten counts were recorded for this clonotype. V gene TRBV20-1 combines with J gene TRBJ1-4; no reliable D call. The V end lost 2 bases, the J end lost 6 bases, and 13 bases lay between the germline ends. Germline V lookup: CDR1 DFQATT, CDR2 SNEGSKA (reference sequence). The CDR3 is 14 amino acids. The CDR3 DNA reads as TGCAGTGCTAGACCCGGGTCCGGCCATGAAAAACTGTTTTTT. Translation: CSARPGSGHEKLFF.

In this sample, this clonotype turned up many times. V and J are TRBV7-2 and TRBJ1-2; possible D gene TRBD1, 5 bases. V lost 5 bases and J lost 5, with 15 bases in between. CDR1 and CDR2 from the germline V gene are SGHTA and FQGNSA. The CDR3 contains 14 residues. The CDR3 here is CASSPWGKGYGYTF. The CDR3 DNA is TGTGCCAGCAGCCCATGGGGGAAAGGGTATGGCTACACCTTC.

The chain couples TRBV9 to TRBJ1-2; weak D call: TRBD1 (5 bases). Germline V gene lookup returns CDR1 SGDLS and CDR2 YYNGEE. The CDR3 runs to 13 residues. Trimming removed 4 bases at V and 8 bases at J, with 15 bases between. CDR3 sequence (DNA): TGTGCCAGCAGCTCCGGGGGTCACGTAGGCTACACCTTC. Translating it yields CASSSGGHVGYTF.

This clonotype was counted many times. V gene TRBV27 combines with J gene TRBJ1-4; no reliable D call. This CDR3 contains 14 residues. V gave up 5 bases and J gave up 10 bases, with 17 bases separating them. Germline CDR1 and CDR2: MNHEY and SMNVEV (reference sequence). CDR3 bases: TGTGCCAGCAGTCGGGAAGAGGGTATCGGAAAACTGTTTTTT. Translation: CASSREEGIGKLFF.

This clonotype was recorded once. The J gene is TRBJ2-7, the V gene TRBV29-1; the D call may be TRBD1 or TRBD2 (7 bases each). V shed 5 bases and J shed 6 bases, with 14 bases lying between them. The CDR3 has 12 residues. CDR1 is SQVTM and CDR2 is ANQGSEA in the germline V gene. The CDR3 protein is CSVRQGGGEQYF. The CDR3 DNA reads TGCAGCGTTCGGCAGGGGGGGGGCGAGCAGTACTTC.

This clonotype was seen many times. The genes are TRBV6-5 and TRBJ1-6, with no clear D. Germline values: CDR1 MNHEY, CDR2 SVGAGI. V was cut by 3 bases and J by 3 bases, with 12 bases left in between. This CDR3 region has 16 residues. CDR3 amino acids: CASSYTSPLYNSPLHF. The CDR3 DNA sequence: TGTGCCAGCAGTTATACTTCGCCCCTCTATAATTCACCCCTCCACTTT.

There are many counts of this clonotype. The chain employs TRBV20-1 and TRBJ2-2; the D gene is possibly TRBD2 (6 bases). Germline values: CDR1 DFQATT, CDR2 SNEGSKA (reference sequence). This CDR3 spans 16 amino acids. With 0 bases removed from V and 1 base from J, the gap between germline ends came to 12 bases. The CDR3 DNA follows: TGCAGTGCTAGAGACTGGGGGACTTTGAACACCGGGGAGCTGTTTTTT. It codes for CSARDWGTLNTGELFF.

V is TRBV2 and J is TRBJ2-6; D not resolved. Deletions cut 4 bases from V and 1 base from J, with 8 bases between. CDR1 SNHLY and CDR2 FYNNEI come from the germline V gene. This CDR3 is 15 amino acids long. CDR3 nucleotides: TGTGCCAGCAGTGCCGACATTTCTGGGGCCAACGTCCTGACTTTC. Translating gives CASSADISGANVLTF.

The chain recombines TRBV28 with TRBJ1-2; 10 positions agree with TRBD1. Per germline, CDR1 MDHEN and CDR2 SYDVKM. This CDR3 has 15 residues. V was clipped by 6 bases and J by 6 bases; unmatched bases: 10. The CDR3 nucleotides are TGTGCCAGCAGCTACACCGGGACAGGGGTAAATGGCTACACCTTC. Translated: CASSYTGTGVNGYTF.

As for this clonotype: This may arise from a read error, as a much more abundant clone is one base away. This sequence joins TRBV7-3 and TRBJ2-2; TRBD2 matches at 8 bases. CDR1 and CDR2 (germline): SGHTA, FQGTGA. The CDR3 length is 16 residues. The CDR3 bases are TGTGCCAGCAGCCCCAGCGGGGGCCCGAACACCGGGGAGCTGCTTTTT. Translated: CASSPSGGPNTGELLF.

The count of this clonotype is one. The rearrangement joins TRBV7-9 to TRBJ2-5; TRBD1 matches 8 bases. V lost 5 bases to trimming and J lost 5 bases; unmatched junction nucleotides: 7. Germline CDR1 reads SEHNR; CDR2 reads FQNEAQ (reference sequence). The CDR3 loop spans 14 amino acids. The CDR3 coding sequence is TGTGCCAGCAGCCGGACAGGGTTTAGGGAGACCCAGTACTTC. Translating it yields CASSRTGFRETQYF.

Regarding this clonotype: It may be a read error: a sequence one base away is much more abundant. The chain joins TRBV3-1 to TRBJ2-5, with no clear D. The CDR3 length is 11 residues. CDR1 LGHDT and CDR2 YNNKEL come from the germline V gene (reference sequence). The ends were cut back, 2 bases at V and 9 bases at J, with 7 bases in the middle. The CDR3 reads CASSQSKAQYF. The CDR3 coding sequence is TGTGCCAGCAGCCAATCGAAGGCCCAGTACTTC.

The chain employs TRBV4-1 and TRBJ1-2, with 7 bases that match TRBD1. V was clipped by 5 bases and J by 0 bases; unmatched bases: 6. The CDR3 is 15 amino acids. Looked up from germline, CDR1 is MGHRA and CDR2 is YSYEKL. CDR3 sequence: CASSLWQGANYGYTF. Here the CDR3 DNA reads TGCGCCAGCAGCTTATGGCAGGGGGCTAACTATGGCTACACCTTC.

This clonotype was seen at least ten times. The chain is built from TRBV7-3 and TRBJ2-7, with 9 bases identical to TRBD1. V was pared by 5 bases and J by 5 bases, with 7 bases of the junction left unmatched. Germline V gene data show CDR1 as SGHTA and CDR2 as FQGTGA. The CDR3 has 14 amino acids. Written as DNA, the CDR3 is TGTGCCAGCAGCCTGACCGGACAGGGGAACGAGCAGTACTTC. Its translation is CASSLTGQGNEQYF.

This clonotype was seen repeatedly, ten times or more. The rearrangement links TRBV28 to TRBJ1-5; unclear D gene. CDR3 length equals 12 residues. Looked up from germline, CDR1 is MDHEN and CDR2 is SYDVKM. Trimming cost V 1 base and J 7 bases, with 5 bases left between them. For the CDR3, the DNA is TGTGCCAGCAGTTTATTACGGCAGCCCCAGCATTTT. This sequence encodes CASSLLRQPQHF.

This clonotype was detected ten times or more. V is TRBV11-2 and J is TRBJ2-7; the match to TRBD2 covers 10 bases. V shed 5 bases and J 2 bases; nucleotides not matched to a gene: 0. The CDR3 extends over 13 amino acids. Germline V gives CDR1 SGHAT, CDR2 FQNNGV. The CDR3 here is CASSLAGAYEQYF. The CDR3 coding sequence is TGTGCCAGCAGCCTAGCGGGGGCCTACGAGCAGTACTTC.

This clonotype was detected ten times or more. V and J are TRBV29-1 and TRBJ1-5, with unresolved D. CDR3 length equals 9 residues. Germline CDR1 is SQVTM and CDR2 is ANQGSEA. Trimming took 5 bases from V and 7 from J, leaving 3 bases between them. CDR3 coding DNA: TGCAGCGTTTGCCAGCCCCAGCATTTT. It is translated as CSVCQPQHF.

This CDR3 is CASSGTVMNTEAFF. In nucleotides, the CDR3 is TGTGCCAGCAGTGGGACTGTTATGAACACTGAAGCTTTCTTT. The rearrangement links TRBV2 to TRBJ1-1; D unclear. Trimming took off 4 bases at V and 0 bases at J, with 9 bases between the two ends. Looked up from germline, CDR1 is SNHLY and CDR2 is FYNNEI. CDR3 length: 14 residues. Supplemented by reference TRBV2 and TRBJ1-1, the full variable domain reads EPEVTQTPSHQVTQMGQEVILRCVPISNHLYFYWYRQILGQKVEFLVSFYNNEISEKSEIFDDQFSVERPDGSNFTLKIRSTKLEDSAMYFCASSGTVMNTEAFFGQGTRLTVV.

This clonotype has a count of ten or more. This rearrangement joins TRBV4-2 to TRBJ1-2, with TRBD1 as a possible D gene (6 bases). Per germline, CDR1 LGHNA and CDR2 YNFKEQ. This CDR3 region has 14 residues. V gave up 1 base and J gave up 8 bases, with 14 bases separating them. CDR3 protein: CASSQVQGVGGYTF. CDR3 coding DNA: TGTGCCAGCAGCCAAGTACAGGGCGTCGGGGGCTACACCTTC.

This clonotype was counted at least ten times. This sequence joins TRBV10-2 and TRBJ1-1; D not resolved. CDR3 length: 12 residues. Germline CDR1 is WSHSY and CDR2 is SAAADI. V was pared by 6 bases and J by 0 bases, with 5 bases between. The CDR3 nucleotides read TGCGCCAGCAGACCGGTGAACACTGAAGCTTTCTTT. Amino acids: CASRPVNTEAFF.

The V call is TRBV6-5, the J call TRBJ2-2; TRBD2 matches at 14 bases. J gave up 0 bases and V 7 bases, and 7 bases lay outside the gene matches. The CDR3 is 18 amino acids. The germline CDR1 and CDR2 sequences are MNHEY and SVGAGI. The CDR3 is CASTRTSGGRPNTGELFF. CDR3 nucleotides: TGTGCCAGCACCCGGACTAGCGGGGGGCGACCGAACACCGGGGAGCTGTTTTTT.

The CDR3 nucleotides are TGCAGTGCTAGACCCCTCAAAGGAGGTGCGCAGTTCTTC. This gives the protein CSARPLKGGAQFF. The chain couples TRBV20-1 to TRBJ2-1, with D perhaps TRBD2 (5 bases). The CDR3 runs to 13 residues. Germline V CDR1 and CDR2: DFQATT, SNEGSKA (reference sequence). Trimming cost V 2 bases and J 12 bases, with 17 bases left between them.

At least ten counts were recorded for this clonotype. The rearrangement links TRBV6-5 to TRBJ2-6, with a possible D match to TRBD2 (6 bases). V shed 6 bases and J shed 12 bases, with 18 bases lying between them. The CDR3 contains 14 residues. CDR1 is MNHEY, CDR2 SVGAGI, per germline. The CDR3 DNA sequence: TGTGCCAGCAGACCACTGGGGGTGGGGGGCGTCCTGACTTTC. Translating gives CASRPLGVGGVLTF.

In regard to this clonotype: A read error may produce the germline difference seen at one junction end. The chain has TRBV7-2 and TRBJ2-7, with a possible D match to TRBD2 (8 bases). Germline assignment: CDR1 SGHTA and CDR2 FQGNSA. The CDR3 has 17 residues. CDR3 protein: CASSLFRGTRRSYQQYF. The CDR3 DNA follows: TGTGCCAGCAGCTTATTCAGGGGGACTAGAAGGTCCTACCAGCAGTACTTC.

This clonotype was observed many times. The CDR3 DNA sequence: TGTGCCAGTCTTTCCCGGGACCGCCAGAACGGCTACACCTTC. It translates to CASLSRDRQNGYTF. V gene TRBV2 combines with J gene TRBJ1-2; a weak D match, TRBD1 (5 bases). CDR1 and CDR2 from the germline V gene are SNHLY and FYNNEI. This CDR3 contains 14 residues. V was cut by 9 bases and J by 8 bases, with 22 bases left in between.

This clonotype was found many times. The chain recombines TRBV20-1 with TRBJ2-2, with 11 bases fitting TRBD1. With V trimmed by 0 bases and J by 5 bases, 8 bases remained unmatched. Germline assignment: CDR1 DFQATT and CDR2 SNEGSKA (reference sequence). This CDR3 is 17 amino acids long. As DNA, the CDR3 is TGCAGTGCTAGAGACCGCCGGGGACAGGGGGGGACCGGGGAGCTGTTTTTT. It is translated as CSARDRRGQGGTGELFF.